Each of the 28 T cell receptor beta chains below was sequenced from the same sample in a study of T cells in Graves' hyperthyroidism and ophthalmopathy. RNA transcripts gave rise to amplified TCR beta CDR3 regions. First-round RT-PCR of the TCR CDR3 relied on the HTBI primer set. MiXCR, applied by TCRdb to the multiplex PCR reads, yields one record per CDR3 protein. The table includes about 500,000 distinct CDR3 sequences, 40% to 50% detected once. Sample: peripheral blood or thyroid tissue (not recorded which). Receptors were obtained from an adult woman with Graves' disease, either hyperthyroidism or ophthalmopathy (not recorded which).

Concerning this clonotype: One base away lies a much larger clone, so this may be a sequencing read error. The CDR3 loop is CASSQESRGGTETFF. The CDR3 DNA follows: TGCGCCAGCAGCCAAGAGAGTCGGGGTGGAACTGAAACTTTCTTT. The rearrangement links TRBV4-1 to TRBJ1-1; D is ambiguous. Germline assignment: CDR1 MGHRA and CDR2 YSYEKL. This CDR3 has 15 residues.

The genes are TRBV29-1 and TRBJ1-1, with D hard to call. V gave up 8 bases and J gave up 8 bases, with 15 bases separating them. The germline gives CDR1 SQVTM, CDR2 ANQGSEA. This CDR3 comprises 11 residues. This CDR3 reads CSLRVREEAFF. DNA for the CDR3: TGCAGCCTTAGGGTTAGGGAGGAAGCTTTCTTT.

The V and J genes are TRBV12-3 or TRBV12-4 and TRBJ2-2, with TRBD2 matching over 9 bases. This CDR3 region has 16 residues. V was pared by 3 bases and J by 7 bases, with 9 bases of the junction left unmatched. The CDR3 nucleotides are TGTGCCAGCAGTTTCTATGTAGCGGGAGAGAGCGGGGAGCTGTTTTTT. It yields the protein CASSFYVAGESGELFF.

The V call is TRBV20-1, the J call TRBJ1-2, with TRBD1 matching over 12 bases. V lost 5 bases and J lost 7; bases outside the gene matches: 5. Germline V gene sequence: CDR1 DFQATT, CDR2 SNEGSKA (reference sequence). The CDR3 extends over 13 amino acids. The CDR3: CSAGGTGGSGYTF. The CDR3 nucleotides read TGCAGTGCTGGCGGGACAGGGGGCTCTGGCTACACCTTC.

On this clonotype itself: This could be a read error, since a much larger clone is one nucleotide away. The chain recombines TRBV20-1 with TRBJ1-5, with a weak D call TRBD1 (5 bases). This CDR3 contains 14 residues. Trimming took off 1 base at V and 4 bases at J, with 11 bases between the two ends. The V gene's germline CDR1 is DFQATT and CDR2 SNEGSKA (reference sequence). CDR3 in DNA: TGCAGTGCTAGAGGTATGGGGGAAAATCAGCCCCAGCATTTT. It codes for CSARGMGENQPQHF.

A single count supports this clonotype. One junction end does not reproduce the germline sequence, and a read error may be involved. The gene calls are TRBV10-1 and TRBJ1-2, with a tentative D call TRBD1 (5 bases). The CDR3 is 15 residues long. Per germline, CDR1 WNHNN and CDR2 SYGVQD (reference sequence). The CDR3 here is CASSSRTLVNYGYTF. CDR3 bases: TGTGCCAGCAGCTCACGGACACTCGTTAACTATGGCTACACCTTC.

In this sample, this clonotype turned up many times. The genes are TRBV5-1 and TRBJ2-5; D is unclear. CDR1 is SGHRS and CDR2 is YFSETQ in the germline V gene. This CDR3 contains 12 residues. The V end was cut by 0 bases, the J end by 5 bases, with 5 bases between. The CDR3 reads CASSLDLETQYF. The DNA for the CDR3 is TGCGCCAGCAGCTTGGACTTGGAGACCCAGTACTTC. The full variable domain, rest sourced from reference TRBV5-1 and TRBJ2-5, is KAGVTQTPRYLIKTRGQQVTLSCSPISGHRSVSWYQQTPGQGLQFLFEYFSETQRNKGNFPGRFSGRQFSNSRSEMNVSTLELGDSALYLCASSLDLETQYFGPGTRLLVL.

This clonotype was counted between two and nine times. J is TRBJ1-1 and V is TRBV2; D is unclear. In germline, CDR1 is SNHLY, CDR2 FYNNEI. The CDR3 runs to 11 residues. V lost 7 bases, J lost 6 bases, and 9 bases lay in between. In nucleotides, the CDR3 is TGTGCCAGCATTTCGGGTTCTGAAGCTTTCTTT. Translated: CASISGSEAFF.

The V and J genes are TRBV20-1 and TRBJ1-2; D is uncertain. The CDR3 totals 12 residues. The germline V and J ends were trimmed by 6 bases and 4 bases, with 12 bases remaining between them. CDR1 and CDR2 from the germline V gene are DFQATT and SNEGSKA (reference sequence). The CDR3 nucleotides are TGCAGTGCCCCGGACGGGATCTATGGCTACACCTTC. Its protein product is CSAPDGIYGYTF.

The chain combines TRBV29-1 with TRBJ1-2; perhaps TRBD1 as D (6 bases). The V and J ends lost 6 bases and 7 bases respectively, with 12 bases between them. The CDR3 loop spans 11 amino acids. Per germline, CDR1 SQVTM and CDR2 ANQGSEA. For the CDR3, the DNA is TGCAGCGTCAGGGGAACTTCTGGCTACACCTTC. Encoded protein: CSVRGTSGYTF.

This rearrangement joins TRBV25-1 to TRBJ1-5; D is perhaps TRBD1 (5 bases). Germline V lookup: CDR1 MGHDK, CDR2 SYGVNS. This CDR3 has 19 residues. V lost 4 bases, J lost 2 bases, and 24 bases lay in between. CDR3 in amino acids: CASSAIGPPGDTGNQPQHF. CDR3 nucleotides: TGTGCCAGCAGTGCCATCGGGCCGCCGGGGGATACCGGCAATCAGCCCCAGCATTTT. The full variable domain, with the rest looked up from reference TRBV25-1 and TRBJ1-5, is EADIYQTPRYLVIGTGKKITLECSQTMGHDKMYWYQQDPGMELHLIHYSYGVNSTEKGDLSSESTVSRIRTEHFPLTLESARPSHTSQYLCASSAIGPPGDTGNQPQHFGDGTRLSIL.

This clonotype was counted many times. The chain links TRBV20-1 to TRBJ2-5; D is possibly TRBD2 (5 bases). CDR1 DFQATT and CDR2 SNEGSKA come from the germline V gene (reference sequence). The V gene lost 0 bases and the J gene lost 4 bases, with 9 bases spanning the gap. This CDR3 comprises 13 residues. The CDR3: CSARDLEGETQYF. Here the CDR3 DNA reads TGCAGTGCTAGAGATCTTGAGGGAGAGACCCAGTACTTC.

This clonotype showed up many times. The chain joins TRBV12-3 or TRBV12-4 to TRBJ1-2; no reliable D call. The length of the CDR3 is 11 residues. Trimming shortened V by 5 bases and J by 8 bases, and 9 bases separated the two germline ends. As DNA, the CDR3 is TGTGCCAGCAGTCGCCTTGGGGGCTACACCTTC. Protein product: CASSRLGGYTF.

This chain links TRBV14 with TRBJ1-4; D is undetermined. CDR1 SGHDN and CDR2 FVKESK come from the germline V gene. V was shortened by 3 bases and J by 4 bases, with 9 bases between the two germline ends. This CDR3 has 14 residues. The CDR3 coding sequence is TGTGCCAGCAGCCAGAACAGCTTTAATGAAAAACTGTTTTTT. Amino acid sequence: CASSQNSFNEKLFF.

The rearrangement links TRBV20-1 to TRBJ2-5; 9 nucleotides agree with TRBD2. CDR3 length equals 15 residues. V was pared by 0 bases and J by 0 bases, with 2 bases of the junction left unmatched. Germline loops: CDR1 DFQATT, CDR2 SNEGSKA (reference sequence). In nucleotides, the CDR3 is TGCAGTGCTAGAGAATTAGCGGGAGACCAAGAGACCCAGTACTTC. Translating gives CSARELAGDQETQYF.

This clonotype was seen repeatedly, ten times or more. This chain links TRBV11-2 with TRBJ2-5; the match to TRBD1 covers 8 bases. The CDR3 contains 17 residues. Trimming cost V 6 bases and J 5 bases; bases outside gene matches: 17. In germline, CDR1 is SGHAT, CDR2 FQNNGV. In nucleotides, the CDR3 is TGTGCCAGCAGTCAAACTCCTCCGACAGGGGCAGGGGAGACCCAGTACTTC. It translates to CASSQTPPTGAGETQYF.

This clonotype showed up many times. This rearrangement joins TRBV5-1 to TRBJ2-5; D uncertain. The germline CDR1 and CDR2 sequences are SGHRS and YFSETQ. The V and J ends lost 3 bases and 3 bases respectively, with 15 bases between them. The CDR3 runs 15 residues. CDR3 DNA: TGCGCCAGCAGCTCCAGCCCGACCGACAAAGAGACCCAGTACTTC. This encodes CASSSSPTDKETQYF.

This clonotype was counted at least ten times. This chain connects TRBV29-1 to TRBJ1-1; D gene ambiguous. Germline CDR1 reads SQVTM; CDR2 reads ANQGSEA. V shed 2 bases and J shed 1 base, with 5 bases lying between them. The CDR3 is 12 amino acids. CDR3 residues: CSVEQQNTEAFF. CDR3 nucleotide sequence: TGCAGCGTTGAACAGCAGAACACTGAAGCTTTCTTT.

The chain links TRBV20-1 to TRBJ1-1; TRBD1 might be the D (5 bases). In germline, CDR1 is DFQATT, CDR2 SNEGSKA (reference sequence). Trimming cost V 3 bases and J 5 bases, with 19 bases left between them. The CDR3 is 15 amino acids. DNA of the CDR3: TGCAGTGCTAGGGGGGATGGGTCGGGTTCGACTGAAGCTTTCTTT. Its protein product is CSARGDGSGSTEAFF.

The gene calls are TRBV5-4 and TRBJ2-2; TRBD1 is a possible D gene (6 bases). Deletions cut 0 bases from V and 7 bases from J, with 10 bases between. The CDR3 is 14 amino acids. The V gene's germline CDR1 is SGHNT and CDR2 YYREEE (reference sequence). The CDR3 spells CASSLDQGIGELFF. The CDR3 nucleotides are TGTGCCAGCAGCTTGGATCAGGGGATCGGGGAGCTGTTTTTT. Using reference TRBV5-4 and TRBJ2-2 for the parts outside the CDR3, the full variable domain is ETGVTQSPTHLIKTRGQQVTLRCSSQSGHNTVSWYQQALGQGPQFIFQYYREEENGRGNFPPRFSGLQFPNYSSELNVNALELDDSALYLCASSLDQGIGELFFGEGSRLTVL.

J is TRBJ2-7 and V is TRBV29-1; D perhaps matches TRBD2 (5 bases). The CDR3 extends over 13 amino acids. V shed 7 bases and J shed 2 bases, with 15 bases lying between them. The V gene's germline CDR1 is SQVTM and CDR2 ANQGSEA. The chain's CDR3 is CSAGGEGTYEQYF. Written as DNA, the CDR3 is TGCAGCGCCGGTGGCGAGGGAACCTACGAGCAGTACTTC.

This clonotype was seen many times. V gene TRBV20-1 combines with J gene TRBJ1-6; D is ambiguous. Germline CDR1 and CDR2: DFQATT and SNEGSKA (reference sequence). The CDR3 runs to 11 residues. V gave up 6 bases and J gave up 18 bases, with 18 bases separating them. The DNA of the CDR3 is TGCAGTGCCACTCCTCAAGCGGAGGGCCACTTT. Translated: CSATPQAEGHF.

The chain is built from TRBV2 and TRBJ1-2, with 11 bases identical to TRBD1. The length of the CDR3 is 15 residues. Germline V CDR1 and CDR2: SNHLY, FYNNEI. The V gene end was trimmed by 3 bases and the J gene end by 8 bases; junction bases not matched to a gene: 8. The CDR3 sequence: CASSDGTGGRRGYTF. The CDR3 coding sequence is TGTGCCAGCAGTGACGGGACAGGGGGTCGCCGCGGCTACACCTTC.

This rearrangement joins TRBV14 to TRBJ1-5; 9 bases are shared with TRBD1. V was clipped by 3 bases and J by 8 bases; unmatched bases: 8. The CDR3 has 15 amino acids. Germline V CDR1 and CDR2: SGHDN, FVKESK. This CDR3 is CASSQGQGPGEPQHF. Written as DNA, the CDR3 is TGTGCCAGCAGCCAGGGACAGGGCCCGGGGGAGCCCCAGCATTTT.

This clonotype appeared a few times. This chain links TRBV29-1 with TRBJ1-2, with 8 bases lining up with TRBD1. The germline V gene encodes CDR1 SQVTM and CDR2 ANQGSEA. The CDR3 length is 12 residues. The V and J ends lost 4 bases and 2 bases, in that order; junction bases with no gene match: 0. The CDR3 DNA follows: TGCAGCGTTGGGGACAGGAACTATGGCTACACCTTC. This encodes CSVGDRNYGYTF. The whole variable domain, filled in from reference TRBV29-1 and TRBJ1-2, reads SAVISQKPSRDICQRGTSLTIQCQVDSQVTMMFWYRQQPGQSLTLIATANQGSEATYESGFVIDKFPISRPNLTFSTLTVSNMSPEDSSIYLCSVGDRNYGYTFGSGTRLTVV.

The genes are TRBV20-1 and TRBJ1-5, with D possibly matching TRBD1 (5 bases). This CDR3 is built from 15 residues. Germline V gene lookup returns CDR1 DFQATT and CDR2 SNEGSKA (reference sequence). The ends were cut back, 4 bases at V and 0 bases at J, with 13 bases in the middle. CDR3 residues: CSATSGGNSNQPQHF. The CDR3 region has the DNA TGCAGTGCTACCTCTGGGGGAAATAGCAATCAGCCCCAGCATTTT.

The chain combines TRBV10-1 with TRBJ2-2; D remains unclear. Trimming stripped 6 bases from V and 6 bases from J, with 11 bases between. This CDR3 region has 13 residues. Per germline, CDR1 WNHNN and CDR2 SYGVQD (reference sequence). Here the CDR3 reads CASSSEVAGELFF. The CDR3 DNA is TGCGCCAGCAGCTCAGAGGTCGCCGGGGAGCTGTTTTTT.

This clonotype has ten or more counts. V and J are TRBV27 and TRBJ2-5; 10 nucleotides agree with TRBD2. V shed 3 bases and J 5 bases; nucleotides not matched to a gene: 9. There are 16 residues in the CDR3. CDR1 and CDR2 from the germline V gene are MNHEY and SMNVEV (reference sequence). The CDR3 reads CASSFEAGGPRETQYF. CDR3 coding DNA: TGTGCCAGCAGTTTTGAAGCGGGAGGGCCTAGGGAGACCCAGTACTTC.